The present entry profiles one TCR beta chain with its context. The sample is drawn from a study of cytomegalovirus exposure and HLA in healthy donors. CDR1 and CDR2 from the germline V gene are SNHLY and FYNNEI. There are 14 residues in the CDR3. With 7 bases clipped from V and 4 bases from J, the junction kept 8 bases outside the gene matches. PCR primers comprised 60 Vbeta and 13 Jbeta primers. TCRdb's copy holds only in-frame clones and misses some; the assay was immunoSEQ multiplex PCR. The sample contains 64,000 or so clones, approximately 83% of which appear only once. Source material: PBMCs. The TCR originated in a female donor in good health and CMV-seronegative. The rearrangement joins TRBV2 to TRBJ2-7, with 9 bases fitting TRBD1. In DNA, the CDR3 is TGTGCCAGCAAGCCGGGACAGGGTGGGTACGAGCAGTACTTC. Translated, it gives CASKPGQGGYEQYF.